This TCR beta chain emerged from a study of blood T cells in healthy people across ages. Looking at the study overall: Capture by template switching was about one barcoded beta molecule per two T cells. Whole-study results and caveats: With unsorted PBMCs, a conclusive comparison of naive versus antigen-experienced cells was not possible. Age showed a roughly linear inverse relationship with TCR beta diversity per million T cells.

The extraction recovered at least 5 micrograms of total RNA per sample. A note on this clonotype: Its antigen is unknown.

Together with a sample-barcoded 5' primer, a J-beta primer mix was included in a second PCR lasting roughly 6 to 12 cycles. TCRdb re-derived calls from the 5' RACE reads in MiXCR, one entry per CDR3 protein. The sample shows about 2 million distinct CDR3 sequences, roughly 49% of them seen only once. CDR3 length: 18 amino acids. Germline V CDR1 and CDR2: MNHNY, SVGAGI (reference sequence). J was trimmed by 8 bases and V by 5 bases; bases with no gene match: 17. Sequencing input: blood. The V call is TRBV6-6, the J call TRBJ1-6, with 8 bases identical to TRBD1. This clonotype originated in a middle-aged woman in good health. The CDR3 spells CASSPTRRTGNFDSPLHF. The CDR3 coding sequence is TGTGCCAGCAGTCCCACCCGCCGGACAGGGAATTTCGATTCACCCCTCCACTTT.